One sample yielded the 29 T cell receptor beta chains listed below, sequenced in a study of blood T cell repertoires in COVID-19. Generated by immunoSEQ multiplex PCR, the TCRdb table keeps only in-frame clones and is missing some. The top ten clones hold 7% to 10% of a sample with about 58,000 clones, 88% of them seen once. Material: peripheral blood. The source is a woman aged 65 to 85 with active COVID-19.

This clone was detected only once. This chain uses TRBV2 with TRBJ2-6, with 8 bases aligning to TRBD1. CDR3 length: 17 amino acids. The V gene end was trimmed by 0 bases and the J gene end by 0 bases; junction bases not matched to a gene: 1. Germline assignment: CDR1 SNHLY and CDR2 FYNNEI. The DNA for the CDR3 is TGTGCCAGCAGTGAAGCGGACAGGGCCTCTGGGGCCAACGTCCTGACTTTC. Its translation: CASSEADRASGANVLTF.

The rearrangement uses TRBV9 and TRBJ1-6; tentative D call: TRBD1 (5 bases). Between the trimmed V and J ends, which lost 3 bases and 7 bases, there was a span of 11 bases. This CDR3 has 14 residues. Germline CDR1 reads SGDLS; CDR2 reads YYNGEE. CDR3 in DNA: TGTGCCAGCAGCGGGCTGGGGCGAAATTCACCCCTCCACTTT. It codes for CASSGLGRNSPLHF. The full variable domain, rest sourced from reference TRBV9 and TRBJ1-6, is DSGVTQTPKHLITATGQRVTLRCSPRSGDLSVYWYQQSLDQGLQFLIQYYNGEERAKGNILERFSAQQFPDLHSELNLSSLELGDSALYFCASSGLGRNSPLHFGNGTRLTVT.

The chain is built from TRBV7-8 and TRBJ2-3, with a weak D call TRBD2 (7 bases). The V end was cut by 5 bases, the J end by 7 bases, with 22 bases between. CDR1 is SGHVS and CDR2 is FQNEAQ in the germline V gene. CDR3 length: 16 amino acids. The CDR3 DNA reads as TGTGCCAGCAGCCCCGTTTCGGACAGAGCGGGGCATACGCAGTATTTT. This translates into CASSPVSDRAGHTQYF.

The J gene is TRBJ1-1, the V gene TRBV28; unclear D gene. V was clipped by 4 bases and J by 3 bases, with 9 bases between them. This CDR3 is 13 amino acids long. Germline values: CDR1 MDHEN, CDR2 SYDVKM. The CDR3 DNA is TGTGCCAGCAGTTCCGAGTTGGACACTGAAGCTTTCTTT. This encodes CASSSELDTEAFF.

This clone was found once. The genes are TRBV11-2 and TRBJ1-1; D not certain. The CDR3 consists of 13 residues. Germline assignment: CDR1 SGHAT and CDR2 FQNNGV. V lost 5 bases, J lost 11 bases, and 18 bases lay in between. The CDR3 here is CASSQARGFEAFF. CDR3 in DNA: TGTGCCAGCAGCCAAGCCCGGGGATTTGAGGCTTTCTTT.

This chain links TRBV7-9 with TRBJ1-2; D is unresolved. Trimming cost V 5 bases and J 7 bases, with 14 bases left between them. CDR1 is SEHNR and CDR2 is FQNEAQ in the germline V gene (reference sequence). The CDR3 runs 13 residues. The CDR3 loop reads CASSPSEGGGYTF. CDR3 DNA sequence: TGTGCCAGCAGCCCTTCGGAGGGCGGTGGCTACACCTTC.

The J gene is TRBJ1-1, the V gene TRBV3-1 (or the pseudogene TRBV3-2); 7 bases align to TRBD1. Unmatched junction bases numbered 7, after V lost 4 bases and J lost 11 bases. Germline values: CDR1 LGHDT, CDR2 YNNKEL (reference sequence). The CDR3 runs 12 residues. CDR3 DNA sequence: TGTGCCAGCAGCCCTCGACAGGGTGCGGCTTTCTTT. It yields the protein CASSPRQGAAFF.

This clone came up once. V is TRBV6-5 and J is TRBJ1-3; the match to TRBD1 covers 7 bases. This CDR3 spans 14 amino acids. Losses at the gene ends were 5 bases for V and 2 bases for J; bases not matched to a gene: 3. The germline V gene has CDR1 MNHEY and CDR2 SVGAGI. The CDR3 region is CASSHDRAGNTIYF. CDR3 DNA sequence: TGTGCCAGCAGTCATGACAGGGCTGGAAACACCATATATTTT.

This chain connects TRBV10-3 to TRBJ2-6; 9 nucleotides line up with TRBD1. J was trimmed by 0 bases and V by 7 bases; bases with no gene match: 13. Germline CDR1 ENHRY, CDR2 SYGVKD. This CDR3 is 19 amino acids long. CDR3 amino acids: CAITNGRDRDLSGANVLTF. The CDR3 coding sequence is TGTGCCATCACCAATGGGCGGGACAGGGACCTCTCTGGGGCCAACGTCCTGACTTTC.

The rearrangement uses TRBV7-9 and TRBJ2-3, with TRBD1 matching 8 bases. Germline V gives CDR1 SEHNR, CDR2 FQNEAQ (reference sequence). The CDR3 has 17 residues. V lost 5 bases, J lost 4 bases, and 14 bases stayed unmatched. The CDR3 DNA sequence: TGTGCCAGCAGCCGGCCACAGGGGGTTTTTAGGGCAGATACGCAGTATTTT. Protein product: CASSRPQGVFRADTQYF.

This clone was detected a few times. The chain combines TRBV13 with TRBJ2-7; 7 bases are a match to TRBD1. Per the germline V gene, CDR1 is PRHDT and CDR2 is FYEKMQ (reference sequence). The ends lost 2 bases at V and 0 bases at J; junction bases unmatched: 4. The CDR3 runs to 15 residues. The CDR3 loop is CASSLQGVSSYEQYF. The CDR3 DNA reads as TGTGCCAGCAGCTTACAGGGGGTCAGCTCCTACGAGCAGTACTTC.

This clone was counted a single time. V usage is TRBV7-2 and J usage is TRBJ2-1; 10 bases are a match to TRBD2. CDR1 and CDR2 from the germline V gene are SGHTA and FQGNSA. Germline trimming cut 5 bases from V and 7 bases from J; bases unmatched to any gene: 5. The CDR3 contains 14 residues. CDR3 DNA: TGTGCCAGCAGCGCGGGACTAGCGATGAATGAGCAGTTCTTC. Encoded protein: CASSAGLAMNEQFF.

V and J are TRBV9 and TRBJ1-2, with 9 nucleotides matching TRBD1. CDR1 is SGDLS and CDR2 is YYNGEE in the germline V gene. Germline trimming cut 1 base from V and 7 bases from J; bases unmatched to any gene: 8. This CDR3 comprises 15 residues. The CDR3 DNA reads TGTGCCAGCAGCGTACTGACAGGGGGTTCTAGTGGCTACACCTTC. Translation gives CASSVLTGGSSGYTF.

V is TRBV28 and J is TRBJ2-3; a possible D gene is TRBD2 (5 bases). Trimming removed 6 bases from V and 0 bases from J, with 16 bases in between. CDR1 and CDR2 from the germline V gene are MDHEN and SYDVKM. The CDR3 consists of 16 residues. The CDR3 region has the DNA TGTGCCAGCAGCTCTCCTAGAGGAGGAAGCACAGATACGCAGTATTTT. The encoded protein is CASSSPRGGSTDTQYF.

The J gene is TRBJ2-7, the V gene TRBV2, with 7 bases aligning to TRBD2. CDR1 is SNHLY and CDR2 is FYNNEI in the germline V gene. This CDR3 has 18 residues. V was pared by 4 bases and J by 5 bases, with 20 bases of the junction left unmatched. The CDR3 DNA reads as TGTGCCAGCAGTGTTTTCTGGCTAGCGGACTTTTCTAGCAACGAGCAGTACTTC. Translated: CASSVFWLADFSSNEQYF.

The J gene is TRBJ2-2, the V gene TRBV30; TRBD2 is a possible D gene (5 bases). Germline lookup yields CDR1 GTSNPN and CDR2 SVGIG (reference sequence). The CDR3 spans 14 residues. Trimming stripped 0 bases from V and 0 bases from J, with 5 bases between. CDR3 loop: CAWSVSANTGELFF. The CDR3 coding sequence is TGTGCCTGGAGTGTTAGCGCGAACACCGGGGAGCTGTTTTTT.

In this sample, this clone turned up a few times. The V gene is TRBV11-2, the J gene TRBJ1-6; D may be TRBD1 (5 bases). There are 14 residues in the CDR3. The ends were cut back, 6 bases at V and 9 bases at J, with 15 bases in the middle. Germline V gives CDR1 SGHAT, CDR2 FQNNGV. The CDR3: CASSLGVGSSPLHF. DNA for the CDR3: TGTGCCAGCAGTCTAGGGGTAGGCAGTTCACCCCTCCACTTT.

This clone has just one count. This rearrangement joins TRBV9 to TRBJ1-4, with 7 bases fitting TRBD1. The V gene end was trimmed by 3 bases and the J gene end by 8 bases; junction bases not matched to a gene: 7. The length of the CDR3 is 14 residues. From germline, CDR1 is SGDLS and CDR2 YYNGEE. As DNA, the CDR3 is TGTGCCAGCAGCGGCGACAGGGTTGGCGAAAAACTGTTTTTT. This gives the protein CASSGDRVGEKLFF.

The chain carries TRBV28 and TRBJ2-3; 8 bases map to TRBD1. The CDR3 totals 12 residues. Trimming at V came to 6 bases and at J to 8 bases, leaving 4 bases not matched to a gene. Germline V gene lookup returns CDR1 MDHEN and CDR2 SYDVKM. The CDR3 DNA follows: TGTGCCAGCAGGACAGGGGCAGGTACGCAGTATTTT. It yields the protein CASRTGAGTQYF.

This chain joins TRBV30 and TRBJ2-3; D is possibly TRBD1 (5 bases). Looked up from germline, CDR1 is GTSNPN and CDR2 is SVGIG (reference sequence). The CDR3 has 13 residues. The germline V and J ends were trimmed by 1 base and 1 base, with 6 bases remaining between them. CDR3 coding DNA: TGTGCCTGGAGTGGGGGCGGCACAGATACGCAGTATTTT. It encodes CAWSGGGTDTQYF.

The rearrangement links TRBV3-1 (or the pseudogene TRBV3-2) to TRBJ2-1; 7 bases fit TRBD2. CDR1 LGHDT and CDR2 YNNKEL come from the germline V gene (reference sequence). There are 15 residues in the CDR3. After removal of 1 base from V and 9 bases from J, the junction contained 9 bases not matched to a gene. The CDR3 sequence: CASSQVRESLGEQFF. In nucleotides, the CDR3 is TGTGCCAGCAGCCAAGTGCGGGAGTCTCTCGGTGAGCAGTTCTTC.

CDR3 loop: CASDFGGRAGFNTDTQYF. The CDR3 region has the DNA TGTGCCAGCGACTTTGGCGGGAGGGCCGGGTTCAATACAGATACGCAGTATTTT. The chain carries TRBV3-1 (or the pseudogene TRBV3-2) and TRBJ2-3, with 9 bases matching TRBD2. CDR1 and CDR2 from the germline V gene are LGHDT and YNNKEL (reference sequence). The CDR3 contains 18 residues. V dropped 8 bases and J dropped 3; count of bases not matched to a gene: 18.

The rearrangement links TRBV5-4 to TRBJ2-1; 12 nucleotides align to TRBD2. The junction had 2 bases not matched to a gene; V was cut back by 3 bases and J by 7 bases. CDR1 SGHNT and CDR2 YYREEE come from the germline V gene (reference sequence). The CDR3 is made up of 14 amino acids. The CDR3 spells CASSSSGRGNEQFF. CDR3 sequence (DNA): TGTGCCAGCAGCTCTAGCGGGAGGGGAAATGAGCAGTTCTTC.

The CDR3, as DNA: TGTGCCAGCAGCCTCGTTATACTAGCGGGCTCCTACAATGAGCAGTTCTTC. Amino acids: CASSLVILAGSYNEQFF. V is TRBV14 and J is TRBJ2-1, with 9 nucleotides matching TRBD2. Trimming removed 4 bases from V and 0 bases from J; junction bases left unmatched: 7. The germline V gene encodes CDR1 SGHDN and CDR2 FVKESK. This CDR3 spans 17 amino acids.

The J gene is TRBJ2-7, the V gene TRBV6-5, with TRBD1 identical over 8 bases. CDR1 and CDR2 (germline): MNHEY, SVGAGI. The V gene end was trimmed by 2 bases and the J gene end by 2 bases; junction bases not matched to a gene: 8. The CDR3 is made up of 16 amino acids. CDR3 DNA: TGTGCCAGCAGTTACCTTACAGGGGGTATGACCTACGAGCAGTACTTC. It is translated as CASSYLTGGMTYEQYF.

The CDR3: CASSFGGGGTGELFF. The CDR3 DNA reads as TGTGCCAGCAGTTTTGGGGGAGGGGGCACCGGGGAGCTGTTTTTT. The J gene is TRBJ2-2, the V gene TRBV28, with D tentatively TRBD2 (7 bases). V was cut by 3 bases and J by 4 bases, with 12 bases left in between. The CDR3 length is 15 residues. Looked up from germline, CDR1 is MDHEN and CDR2 is SYDVKM.

The V call is TRBV28, the J call TRBJ2-3; 7 nucleotides align to TRBD2. CDR1 and CDR2 (germline): MDHEN, SYDVKM. Trimming took 4 bases from V and 14 from J; bases not matched to a gene: 12. This CDR3 region has 13 residues. CDR3 sequence (DNA): TGTGCCAGCAGTTCTGGAGTAGCGGGTCGTGGGTATTTT. Protein product: CASSSGVAGRGYF.

This clone was observed a single time. The CDR3: CASSPQGKSYEQYF. The CDR3 region has the DNA TGTGCCAGCAGCCCGCAGGGGAAGTCCTACGAGCAGTACTTC. This sequence joins TRBV5-5 and TRBJ2-7; possible D gene TRBD1, 6 bases. V lost 4 bases and J lost 1, with 12 bases in between. Germline-derived CDR1 and CDR2 are SGHKS and YYEKEE (reference sequence). The CDR3 spans 14 residues.

This sequence joins TRBV6-7 and TRBJ2-2, with D uncertain. TRBV6-7 is an ORF, with its function uncertain. The CDR3 is 13 amino acids. V was cut by 4 bases and J by 6 bases, with 9 bases left in between. Written as DNA, the CDR3 is TGTGCCAGCAGTTTCCCCAATTCCGGGGAGCTGTTTTTT. This encodes CASSFPNSGELFF.